Given below is one T cell receptor (beta chain) in context. Its antigen is still unknown. The assay was immunoSEQ multiplex PCR, and TCRdb's table has in-frame clones only and misses some. Among 450,000 to 550,000 clones listed, 89% were seen once. The source of the sample is a study of Ad26.COV2.S vaccination and SARS-CoV-2 variants. Study-level background: The donor participated in the COV1001 trial, in its Ad26.COV2.S arm.

Treatment in this sample: over 15 received Ad26.COV2.S at low or high dose, single or two shots; five or six received placebo; per-sample allocation not given. Following the first vaccine or placebo injection, samples were taken on day 63. Ad26 vector vaccine expressed Wuhan-strain SARS-CoV-2 spike. General study findings and limits: Vaccine recipients surpassed placebo recipients in spike-specific TCR breadth.

V lost 1 base and J lost 7, with 16 bases in between. Germline assignment: CDR1 SQVTM and CDR2 ANQGSEA. This CDR3 region has 14 residues. The genes are TRBV29-1 and TRBJ1-1; possibly TRBD1 for D (6 bases). This clonotype originated in a person between 18 and 65 years old who received the Ad26.COV2.S COVID-19 vaccine or a placebo. The input for sequencing was peripheral blood, taken in a trial of Ad26.COV2.S vaccine versus placebo. The CDR3 here is CSVEGRAGANEAFF. CDR3 nucleotides: TGCAGCGTTGAAGGTAGGGCAGGGGCTAATGAAGCTTTCTTT.